A single T cell receptor beta chain is shown here with its context. Generated by immunoSEQ multiplex PCR, the TCRdb table keeps only in-frame clones and is missing some. Of tens of thousands of clones in the sample, 84% were seen once. The sample is drawn from a study of blood T cell repertoires in COVID-19. V was pared by 4 bases and J by 6 bases, with 7 bases of the junction left unmatched. The CDR3 sequence is 13 residues long. The germline gives CDR1 SGHRS, CDR2 YFSETQ. The chain combines TRBV5-1 with TRBJ2-7, with TRBD2 identical over 7 bases. The receptor was isolated from a human donor in a cohort sampled during active COVID-19. Source material: peripheral blood. CDR3 region: CASSESGIGEQYF. Written as DNA, the CDR3 is TGCGCCAGCAGCGAAAGCGGGATCGGCGAGCAGTACTTC.